The present TCR beta chain was sequenced within a study of T cells in Graves' hyperthyroidism and ophthalmopathy. Study conclusions and caveats: The model identified upcoming ophthalmopathy a median around 7.1 months ahead of onset. A model of 13 V-J pairs discriminated ophthalmopathy from stable hyperthyroidism. In the blood, most expanded thyroid clonotypes above 0.001 appeared as well.

Germline CDR1 reads MNHNS; CDR2 reads SASEGT. The V gene lost 8 bases and the J gene lost 2 bases, with 19 bases spanning the gap. This CDR3 has 16 residues. Those patients with uncontrolled infection, other autoimmune disease, pregnancy or lactation were excluded. A note on this clonotype: Its cognate antigen is unknown.

Authors of the study amplified TCR beta CDR3 regions from RNA transcripts. The HTBI primer set was used in a first-round RT-PCR of the TCR CDR3. TCRdb passed the multiplex PCR reads through MiXCR, listing each CDR3 protein once. The sample includes 340,000 or so distinct CDR3 sequences, 15% to 20% of them seen just once. This TCR came from a woman aged 45-60 years with Graves' hyperthyroidism. The sequencing sample was made of blood. This rearrangement joins TRBV6-1 to TRBJ2-1; possibly TRBD1 or TRBD2 for D (5 bases each). The CDR3 sequence is CASGSGTHGAYNEQFF. CDR3 sequence (DNA): TGTGCCAGCGGGTCCGGGACCCACGGGGCCTACAATGAGCAGTTCTTC.